This passage covers 30 T cell receptor beta chains from one sample sequenced in a study of CD8 T cells in ankylosing spondylitis (dated by TCRdb to about 2017). The receptor library was made with 5' RACE. Sequencing instrument: Illumina HiSeq 2500. The public reads were run again by TCRdb, first through fastp at Q25 and then through MiXCR, and only productive beta chains were kept. Each CDR3 protein gets just one entry, which takes the most common genes and DNA from the rows behind it. In all, the sample holds some 290,000 distinct CDR3 sequences, and 20% of those were seen once. The top ten constitute around 8% of the sample. The sequenced material came from blood, either unsorted or a sorted T cell fraction (not recorded which). These receptor sequences come from a male donor with ankylosing spondylitis or in good health (not recorded which).

At least ten counts were recorded for this clonotype. The V call is TRBV7-3, the J call TRBJ2-2, with D maybe TRBD1 (5 bases). Trimming stripped 1 base from V and 3 bases from J, with 12 bases between. The germline V gene has CDR1 SGHTA and CDR2 FQGTGA. The length of the CDR3 is 16 residues. CDR3 residues: CASSLRSRVDTGELFF. The CDR3, as DNA: TGTGCCAGCAGCTTAAGGTCCAGGGTTGACACCGGGGAGCTGTTTTTT. Full variable domain (missing parts from reference TRBV7-3 and TRBJ2-2): GAGVSQTPSNKVTEKGKYVELRCDPISGHTALYWYRQSLGQGPEFLIYFQGTGAADDSGLPNDRFFAVRPEGSVSTLKIQRTERGDSAVYLCASSLRSRVDTGELFFGEGSRLTVL.

This sequence joins TRBV20-1 and TRBJ2-3; D not certain. The CDR3 runs to 14 residues. The V and J ends lost 1 base and 0 bases respectively, with 8 bases between them. Germline values: CDR1 DFQATT, CDR2 SNEGSKA (reference sequence). The DNA for the CDR3 is TGCAGTGCTAGAGGGCAGAAAAGCACAGATACGCAGTATTTT. It encodes CSARGQKSTDTQYF.

The chain has TRBV18 and TRBJ2-7; no firm D call. CDR1 and CDR2 from the germline V gene are KGHSH and LQKENI. Trimming pared 1 base from V and 0 bases from J, leaving 7 bases between. The CDR3 runs to 14 residues. The CDR3 nucleotides are TGTGCCAGCTCACCACTGGCAAGCTCCTACGAGCAGTACGTC. It yields the protein CASSPLASSYEQYV.

The chain carries TRBV28 and TRBJ2-7; weak D call: TRBD1 (6 bases). This CDR3 comprises 13 residues. CDR1 MDHEN and CDR2 SYDVKM come from the germline V gene. Trimming cost V 8 bases and J 5 bases, with 16 bases left between them. The CDR3 DNA reads as TGTGCCAGCGGACAACAGGGTCCCAACGAGCAGTACGTC. Translated, it gives CASGQQGPNEQYV.

This clonotype was counted ten times or more. V usage is TRBV12-3 or TRBV12-4 and J usage is TRBJ1-5; possible D gene TRBD1, 5 bases. This CDR3 contains 14 residues. Trimming shortened V by 2 bases and J by 6 bases, and 11 bases separated the two germline ends. DNA for the CDR3: TGTGCCAGCAGTTTAAGAGGGGTCGGTCAGCCCCAGCATTTT. Protein sequence: CASSLRGVGQPQHF.

In this sample, this clonotype turned up many times. This chain links TRBV27 with TRBJ2-3, with 9 bases lining up with TRBD2. The V gene end was trimmed by 4 bases and the J gene end by 4 bases; junction bases not matched to a gene: 3. Germline V gene data show CDR1 as MNHEY and CDR2 as SMNVEV (reference sequence). The CDR3 consists of 14 residues. The CDR3 sequence: CASSSGLAPDTQYF. The CDR3 DNA reads TGTGCCAGCAGTTCAGGACTAGCGCCAGATACGCAGTATTTT.

This clonotype was seen a handful of times. This sequence joins TRBV5-8 and TRBJ2-3; D not certain. Germline CDR1 SGHTS, CDR2 YDEGEE. CDR3 length: 14 residues. V dropped 10 bases and J dropped 1 base, with 16 bases sitting between them. CDR3 nucleotides: TGTGCCGTGGGCCGGAGACCAGGCACAGATACGCAGTATTTT. Translating it yields CAVGRRPGTDTQYF.

This clonotype was seen only a few times. The V and J genes are TRBV5-1 and TRBJ2-1, with D maybe TRBD1 (6 bases). Germline-derived CDR1 and CDR2 are SGHRS and YFSETQ. This CDR3 contains 15 residues. Trimming took 0 bases from V and 6 from J, leaving 13 bases between them. The CDR3 is CASSLGLDRSNEQFF. CDR3 in DNA: TGCGCCAGCAGCTTGGGGCTAGACAGGTCCAATGAGCAGTTCTTC.

This clonotype was detected many times. The chain employs TRBV29-1 and TRBJ2-3; 10 bases match TRBD1. The germline CDR1 and CDR2 sequences are SQVTM and ANQGSEA. This CDR3 has 13 amino acids. V was pared by 6 bases and J by 4 bases, with 4 bases of the junction left unmatched. DNA for the CDR3: TGCAGCGTCGGGACAGGGGAGGCAGATACGCAGTATTTT. It encodes CSVGTGEADTQYF.

The chain joins TRBV7-3 to TRBJ2-1; TRBD2 agrees at 12 bases. Trimming took 5 bases from V and 8 from J; bases not matched to a gene: 13. Per the germline V gene, CDR1 is SGHTA and CDR2 is FQGTGA. This CDR3 region has 17 residues. Here the CDR3 reads CASSPTSGRRIADEQFF. CDR3 nucleotide sequence: TGTGCCAGCAGCCCGACTAGCGGGAGAAGGATAGCGGATGAGCAGTTCTTC.

This clonotype was counted only a few times. The rearrangement links TRBV3-1 to TRBJ1-2; the D gene is possibly TRBD1 (6 bases). Germline CDR1 and CDR2: LGHDT and YNNKEL (reference sequence). This CDR3 has 17 amino acids. Deletions cut 1 base from V and 0 bases from J, with 15 bases between. The CDR3 DNA sequence: TGTGCCAGCAGCCAAGTCGCCAGGGGCCAAGCTAACTATGGCTACACCTTC. Amino acid sequence: CASSQVARGQANYGYTF.

J is TRBJ2-3 and V is TRBV20-1; 11 positions agree with TRBD2. V trimming: 6 bases; J trimming: 2 bases; junction bases outside the gene matches: 13. The CDR3 is 17 residues long. Germline-derived CDR1 and CDR2 are DFQATT and SNEGSKA (reference sequence). The CDR3 sequence is CSATSRRTSGSTDTQYF. DNA of the CDR3: TGCAGTGCCACGTCCCGGCGGACTAGCGGGTCCACAGATACGCAGTATTTT.

This clonotype appeared many times. This rearrangement joins TRBV29-1 to TRBJ2-2; TRBD1 agrees at 7 bases. Trimming removed 1 base from V and 7 bases from J; junction bases left unmatched: 3. The CDR3 has 13 amino acids. The germline gives CDR1 SQVTM, CDR2 ANQGSEA. The CDR3 DNA is TGCAGCGTTGAAGTAGGGGGCGGCGGGGAGCTGTTTTTT. Protein: CSVEVGGGGELFF.

This clonotype is deemed medium-sized. The J gene is TRBJ1-1, the V gene TRBV21-1. TRBV21-1 is a listed pseudogene. The CDR3 is made up of 16 amino acids. The CDR3 loop is CASPLQSEGWNTEAFF. The CDR3 region has the DNA TGTGCCAGCCCCCTACAATCGGAGGGTTGGAACACTGAAGCTTTCTTT.

The V call is TRBV6-5, the J call TRBJ1-2; D might be TRBD1 (6 bases). Trimming removed 0 bases at V and 2 bases at J, with 10 bases between. Germline CDR1 reads MNHEY; CDR2 reads SVGAGI. The CDR3 is 15 residues long. CDR3 region: CASSYSGTPNYGYTF. The CDR3 DNA follows: TGTGCCAGCAGTTACTCTGGGACACCGAACTATGGCTACACCTTC.

This clonotype showed up many times. This chain links TRBV5-1 with TRBJ2-3; D is undetermined. The CDR3 runs 12 residues. Trimming pared 0 bases from V and 4 bases from J, leaving 3 bases between. Germline CDR1 reads SGHRS; CDR2 reads YFSETQ. As DNA, the CDR3 is TGCGCCAGCAGCTTGGAGGCAGATACGCAGTATTTT. As protein: CASSLEADTQYF.

At least ten counts were recorded for this clonotype. The chain carries TRBV5-1 and TRBJ2-3; D call uncertain. Germline assignment: CDR1 SGHRS and CDR2 YFSETQ. This CDR3 contains 13 residues. The germline V and J ends were trimmed by 0 bases and 6 bases, with 8 bases remaining between them. The CDR3 coding sequence is TGCGCCAGCAGCTTGGTCGGGCGGGATACGCAGTATTTT. As protein: CASSLVGRDTQYF. The complete variable domain, with remaining parts taken from reference TRBV5-1 and TRBJ2-3, reads KAGVTQTPRYLIKTRGQQVTLSCSPISGHRSVSWYQQTPGQGLQFLFEYFSETQRNKGNFPGRFSGRQFSNSRSEMNVSTLELGDSALYLCASSLVGRDTQYFGPGTRLTVL.

The chain couples TRBV10-3 to TRBJ2-3; D remains unclear. The CDR3 runs to 13 residues. CDR1 is ENHRY and CDR2 is SYGVKD in the germline V gene. Between the trimmed V and J ends, which lost 8 bases and 2 bases, there was a span of 11 bases. CDR3 residues: CAISTATTDTQYF. DNA of the CDR3: TGTGCCATCTCCACAGCTACCACAGATACGCAGTATTTT.

This chain uses TRBV12-3 or TRBV12-4 with TRBJ1-3, with D possibly matching TRBD1 (6 bases). V lost 6 bases, J lost 1 base, and 10 bases lay in between. The CDR3 has 14 amino acids. The CDR3 reads CASRATGSGNTIYF. CDR3 sequence (DNA): TGTGCCAGCAGAGCAACAGGGTCTGGAAACACCATATATTTT.

The chain employs TRBV5-1 and TRBJ2-6; no firm D call. V shed 0 bases and J shed 0 bases, with 7 bases lying between them. This CDR3 is 16 amino acids long. Germline loops: CDR1 SGHRS, CDR2 YFSETQ. This CDR3 is CASSLGLLSGANVLTF. In DNA form, the CDR3 reads TGCGCCAGCAGCTTGGGTCTGCTCTCTGGGGCCAACGTCCTGACTTTC.

V usage is TRBV12-3 or TRBV12-4 and J usage is TRBJ1-2, with TRBD1 matching over 8 bases. Trimming removed 6 bases from V and 6 bases from J; junction bases left unmatched: 6. This CDR3 is 13 amino acids long. The CDR3 protein is CASSQGQVNGYTF. DNA for the CDR3: TGTGCCAGCAGCCAGGGACAGGTCAATGGCTACACCTTC.

This chain joins TRBV5-1 and TRBJ2-5; no clear D. Germline V lookup: CDR1 SGHRS, CDR2 YFSETQ. Trimming shortened V by 0 bases and J by 2 bases, and 8 bases separated the two germline ends. The CDR3 covers 14 residues. CDR3 in amino acids: CASSLVGMQETQYF. In DNA, the CDR3 is TGCGCCAGCAGCTTGGTAGGGATGCAAGAGACCCAGTACTTC.

The chain is built from TRBV5-1 and TRBJ2-3; TRBD1 aligns across 10 bases. The CDR3 has 16 amino acids. Germline-derived CDR1 and CDR2 are SGHRS and YFSETQ. V trimming: 3 bases; J trimming: 2 bases; junction bases outside the gene matches: 6. The CDR3 DNA is TGCGCCAGCAGCTCGGGACAGGGGATCAACACAGATACGCAGTATTTT. It encodes CASSSGQGINTDTQYF.

This clonotype was found a few times. The gene calls are TRBV21-1 and TRBJ2-7; the table's D call, TRBD2, was not checked against the DNA. TRBV21-1 is annotated as a pseudogene. The CDR3 sequence is 16 residues long. The CDR3 DNA follows: TGTGCCAGCAGCAAACACCCCAGCGGGGGCACTCCCGAGCAGTACGTC. It translates to CASSKHPSGGTPEQYV.

This clonotype was detected many times. The chain couples TRBV7-9 to TRBJ2-3, with 9 bases aligning to TRBD2. CDR3 size: 14 residues. J was trimmed by 2 bases and V by 5 bases; bases with no gene match: 2. CDR1 and CDR2 from the germline V gene are SEHNR and FQNEAQ (reference sequence). The CDR3 spells CASSPGLATDTQYF. The CDR3, as DNA: TGTGCCAGCAGCCCGGGACTAGCCACAGATACGCAGTATTTT.

This rearrangement joins TRBV15 to TRBJ2-3, with TRBD1 matching over 7 bases. With 2 bases clipped from V and 2 bases from J, the junction kept 4 bases outside the gene matches. This CDR3 has 15 amino acids. Germline loops: CDR1 LNHNV, CDR2 YYDKDF (reference sequence). The CDR3 sequence is CATSRWGQSTDTQYF. The DNA for the CDR3 is TGTGCCACCAGCAGATGGGGACAGTCCACAGATACGCAGTATTTT.

This clonotype showed up many times. This sequence joins TRBV20-1 and TRBJ2-3, with 11 bases lining up with TRBD2. Germline CDR1 DFQATT, CDR2 SNEGSKA (reference sequence). This CDR3 region has 13 residues. The junction had 1 base not matched to a gene; V was cut back by 4 bases and J by 4 bases. The CDR3 DNA sequence: TGCAGTGCTATACTAGCGGGAGCAGATACGCAGTATTTT. The encoded protein is CSAILAGADTQYF.

This clonotype has only a few counts. J is TRBJ1-1 and V is TRBV19; D remains unclear. V dropped 1 base and J dropped 5 bases, with 8 bases sitting between them. CDR1 is LNHDA and CDR2 is SQIVND in the germline V gene (reference sequence). The CDR3 contains 13 residues. Here the CDR3 DNA reads TGTGCCAGTAGTATAGGGCGAAGGACTGAAGCTTTCTTT. Protein: CASSIGRRTEAFF.

The rearrangement uses TRBV11-2 and TRBJ1-5, with D possibly matching TRBD1 (5 bases). The length of the CDR3 is 14 residues. Germline assignment: CDR1 SGHAT and CDR2 FQNNGV. Trimming left V 5 bases short and J 3 bases short, with 11 bases between. In nucleotides, the CDR3 is TGTGCCAGCAGCCGAGGACAATTCAATCAGCCCCAGCATTTT. Its protein is CASSRGQFNQPQHF.

The sample holds a few counts of this clonotype. The chain links TRBV6-1 to TRBJ1-5; 8 nucleotides line up with TRBD1. Looked up from germline, CDR1 is MNHNS and CDR2 is SASEGT. This CDR3 has 15 amino acids. With V trimmed by 6 bases and J by 2 bases, 6 bases remained unmatched. The CDR3 region is CASRIGQGGNQPQHF. The CDR3 DNA follows: TGTGCCAGCAGGATTGGACAGGGTGGCAATCAGCCCCAGCATTTT.